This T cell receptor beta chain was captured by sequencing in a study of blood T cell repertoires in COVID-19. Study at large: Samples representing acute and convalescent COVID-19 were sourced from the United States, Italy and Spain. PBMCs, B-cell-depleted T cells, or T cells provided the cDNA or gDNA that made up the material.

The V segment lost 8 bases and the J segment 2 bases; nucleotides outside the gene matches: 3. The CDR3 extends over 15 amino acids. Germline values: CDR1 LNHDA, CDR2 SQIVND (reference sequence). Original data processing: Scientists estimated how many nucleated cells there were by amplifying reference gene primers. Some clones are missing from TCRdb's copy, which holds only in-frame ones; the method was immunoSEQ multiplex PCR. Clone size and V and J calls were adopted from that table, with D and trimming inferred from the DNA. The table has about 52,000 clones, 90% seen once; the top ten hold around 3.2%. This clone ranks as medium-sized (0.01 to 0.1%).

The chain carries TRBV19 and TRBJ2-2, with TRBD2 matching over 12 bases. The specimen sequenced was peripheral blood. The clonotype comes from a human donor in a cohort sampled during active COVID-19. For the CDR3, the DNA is TGTGCCAGTTCTAGCGGGAGGGCCAACACCGGGGAGCTGTTTTTT. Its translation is CASSSGRANTGELFF. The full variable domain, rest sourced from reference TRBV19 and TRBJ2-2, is DGGITQSPKYLFRKEGQNVTLSCEQNLNHDAMYWYRQDPGQGLRLIYYSQIVNDFQKGDIAEGYSVSREKKESFPLTVTSAQKNPTAFYLCASSSGRANTGELFFGEGSRLTVL.